The sequence of this TCR beta chain was determined in a study of T cell responses to AZD1222 COVID-19 vaccine. Whole-study context: Both about-4-week and about-12-week second-dose recipients were combined. Study results and caveats: Seropositivity was recorded at baseline in only 6 or 7 AZD1222 recipients.

Measured with immunoSEQ multiplex PCR; TCRdb has only the in-frame clones, and not every one. The sample includes roughly 70,000 clones, roughly four fifths of them seen just once. Trimming took 3 bases from V and 5 from J, leaving 1 base between them. Germline V gene lookup returns CDR1 MRHNA and CDR2 SNTAGT. CDR3 length: 11 amino acids. This clone appeared once. No antigen is known for it. The chain combines TRBV6-4 with TRBJ2-2; D is unresolved. Here the sequenced sample was peripheral blood, taken on day 0 of AZD1222 vaccination. This receptor was obtained from an adult in good health. CDR3 coding DNA: TGTGCCAGCAGTGAGACCGGGGAGCTGTTTTTT. It is translated as CASSETGELFF.